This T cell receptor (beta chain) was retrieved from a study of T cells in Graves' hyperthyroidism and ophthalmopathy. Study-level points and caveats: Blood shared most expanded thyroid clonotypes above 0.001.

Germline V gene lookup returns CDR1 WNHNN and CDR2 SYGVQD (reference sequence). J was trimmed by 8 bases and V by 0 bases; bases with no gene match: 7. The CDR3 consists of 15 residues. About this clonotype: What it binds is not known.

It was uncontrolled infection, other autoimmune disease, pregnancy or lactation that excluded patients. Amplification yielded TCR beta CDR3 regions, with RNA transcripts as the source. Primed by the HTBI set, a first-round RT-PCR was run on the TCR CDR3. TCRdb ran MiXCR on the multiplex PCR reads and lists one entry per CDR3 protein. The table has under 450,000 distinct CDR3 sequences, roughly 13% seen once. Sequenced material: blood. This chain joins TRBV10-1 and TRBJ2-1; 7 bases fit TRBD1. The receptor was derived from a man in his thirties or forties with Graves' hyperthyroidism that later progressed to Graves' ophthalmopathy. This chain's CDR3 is CASSESKRQGYEQFF. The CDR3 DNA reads TGCGCCAGCAGTGAGTCTAAGAGACAGGGCTATGAGCAGTTCTTC.